The rows below give T cell receptor beta chains drawn from one sample of a study of PD-1 blockade in mismatch repair-deficient tumors. Some clones are missing from TCRdb's copy, which holds only in-frame ones; the method was immunoSEQ multiplex PCR. The data show about 19,000 clones, over 75% seen once. The sample consisted of PBMCs, taken 52 weeks after starting pembrolizumab. The receptors shown here come from an adult with mismatch repair-deficient cancer. CDR3s include the opening cysteine and the closing phenylalanine or tryptophan. D genes are given only for firm matches.

12 | TRBV25-1 | . | CASSPLYNEQFF
13 | TRBV10-2 | TRBD2 | CASQREGLETQYF
14 | TRBV30 | . | CAWSAPSSYNEQFF
14 | TRBV28 | TRBD1 | CASSLRQGGQPQHF
13 | TRBV10-3 | TRBD1 | CAIRRQGINEQFF
15 | TRBV7-2 | . | CASSLAISTNEKLFF
15 | TRBV7-9 | . | CASSLVSQTENIQYF
14 | TRBV5-1 | TRBD1 | CASSLGTEGNTIYF
13 | TRBV7-3 | . | CASSLISQETQYF
16 | TRBV18 | TRBD2 | CASSPPGSGRADTQYF
14 | TRBV5-6 | . | CASSLVEANYGYTF
15 | TRBV13 | . | CASSLGGFSEYEQYF
14 | TRBV7-3 | TRBD1 | CASSFTGARETQYF
17 | TRBV19 | TRBD1 | CASKQGQGRGRNEKLFF
15 | TRBV15 | . | CATSRDRGGEETQYF
17 | TRBV7-9 | TRBD2 | CASSQALAGDLGGELFF
14 | TRBV30 | . | CACRGGYSGNTIYF
18 | TRBV7-9 | . | CASSPQEKEEKSPYEQYF
13 | TRBV6-5 | . | CASRRTTNEKLFF
14 | TRBV5-1 | . | CASSLAEKSYEQYF
12 | TRBV5-5 | . | CASSFGLGGYTF
18 | TRBV28 | TRBD2 | CASSFPTSGRRAYNEQFF
16 | TRBV7-2 | TRBD1 | CASSSDRGLEWGSYTF
11 | TRBV27 | . | CASSTSYEQYF
13 | TRBV19 | TRBD1 | CAIRQGGTGELFF
14 | TRBV28 | TRBD1 | CASKDRGHFYEQYF
14 | TRBV5-1 | TRBD1 | CASSAGTGTYEQYF
16 | TRBV7-8 | . | CASRLEGDGRNYGYTF
15 | TRBV2 | TRBD2 | CARGRTSGRTDTQYF